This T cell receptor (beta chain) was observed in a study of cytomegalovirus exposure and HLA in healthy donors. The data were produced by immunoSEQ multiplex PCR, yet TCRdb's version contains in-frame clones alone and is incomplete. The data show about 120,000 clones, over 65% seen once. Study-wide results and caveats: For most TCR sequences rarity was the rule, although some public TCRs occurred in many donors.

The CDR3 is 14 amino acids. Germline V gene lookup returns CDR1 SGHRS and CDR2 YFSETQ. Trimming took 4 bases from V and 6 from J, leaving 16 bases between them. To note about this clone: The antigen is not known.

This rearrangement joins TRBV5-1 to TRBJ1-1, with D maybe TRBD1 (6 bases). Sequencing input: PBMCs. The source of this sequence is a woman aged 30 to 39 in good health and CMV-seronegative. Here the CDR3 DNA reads TGCGCCAGCAGCCCGACAGGCTATGACCCTGAAGCTTTCTTT. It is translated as CASSPTGYDPEAFF.